These T cell receptor beta chains were read from a single sample in a study of technical replicates of blood from a few donors. Sequencing was performed with immunoSEQ multiplex PCR; in TCRdb, only in-frame clones are kept and a portion is missing. Here the sample spans about 81,000 clones, about 96% being singletons. Sequenced sample: T cells isolated from PBMCs. The origin of the receptors is a human donor in good health. The CDR3 runs from the conserved cysteine through the conserved F or W. The D gene is left open where the match is weak. The size field is filled for only some rows; it gives once, few, many or a size class.

clone size	D gene	V gene	J gene	CDR3 protein	CDR3 DNA
-	-	TRBV21-1	TRBJ2-7	CASSKVRDTIPDVEQYF	TGTGCCAGCAGCAAAGTCCGCGACACCATCCCTGACGTCGAGCAGTACTTC
-	-	TRBV5-4	TRBJ2-2	CASSSLGTQGNTGELFF	TGTGCCAGCAGCTCTTTGGGGACACAAGGAAACACCGGGGAGCTGTTTTTT
-	-	TRBV10-2	TRBJ1-1	CASSEGEAFF	TGCGCCAGCAGTGAGGGGGAGGCTTTCTTT
-	-	TRBV7-8	TRBJ1-2	CASSLESGVGLVYGYTF	TGTGCCAGCAGCTTAGAATCAGGTGTGGGTCTTGTCTATGGCTACACCTTC
-	TRBD2	TRBV5-1	TRBJ2-7	CASSLVFEGQAGVWEQYF	TGCGCCAGCAGCTTGGTTTTCGAGGGGCAAGCGGGAGTATGGGAGCAGTACTTC
-	TRBD2	TRBV10-3	TRBJ2-5	CAISGFRLAGQETQYF	TGTGCCATCAGTGGGTTCCGGCTAGCGGGACAAGAGACCCAGTACTTC
-	TRBD2	TRBV10-1	TRBJ2-7	CASSEPRAGGSNEQYF	TGCGCCAGCAGTGAGCCCCGAGCGGGAGGCTCCAACGAGCAGTACTTC
-	TRBD1	TRBV7-8	TRBJ1-1	CASSLKGARNTEAFF	TGTGCCAGCAGCCTCAAGGGGGCGAGGAACACTGAAGCTTTCTTT
-	-	TRBV4-1	TRBJ2-3	CASSQEGLKDTQYF	TGCGCCAGCAGCCAAGAGGGGCTAAAGGATACGCAGTATTTT
-	TRBD2	TRBV4-2	TRBJ2-1	CASSQEGGGRAYEQFF	TGTGCCAGCAGCCAAGAAGGTGGCGGGAGGGCGTATGAGCAGTTCTTC
-	-	TRBV25-1	TRBJ1-3	CASIDTRNTIYF	TGTGCCAGCATCGACACGCGAAACACCATATATTTT
-	-	TRBV5-6	TRBJ2-7	CASSFLPGPDYEQYF	TGTGCCAGCAGCTTTCTCCCTGGCCCTGACTACGAGCAGTACTTC
-	-	TRBV10-3	TRBJ2-6	CAISESSRTAGLGANVLTF	TGTGCCATCAGTGAGTCGAGCAGGACCGCGGGACTTGGGGCCAACGTCCTGACTTTC
-	-	TRBV20-1	TRBJ1-5	CSAGREPQHF	TGCAGTGCCGGGCGGGAGCCCCAGCATTTT
-	-	TRBV6-5	TRBJ2-1	CASSSQSGLYNEQFF	TGTGCCAGCAGTTCACAATCAGGCCTCTACAATGAGCAGTTCTTC
-	-	TRBV6-1	TRBJ1-1	CASPGVLTEAFF	TGTGCCAGTCCGGGAGTGCTCACTGAAGCTTTCTTT
-	TRBD1	TRBV27	TRBJ1-2	CASSLSGQDGYTF	TGTGCCAGCAGTTTATCGGGACAGGATGGCTACACCTTC
-	-	TRBV29-1	TRBJ2-3	CSVRGSTDTQYF	TGCAGCGTCCGGGGAAGCACAGATACGCAGTATTTT
-	TRBD2	TRBV15	TRBJ2-4	CATSRWGGLAKNIQYF	TGTGCCACCAGCAGGTGGGGGGGGTTAGCCAAAAACATTCAGTACTTC
-	TRBD2	TRBV5-1	TRBJ2-2	CASRRGDTGELFF	TGCGCCAGCCGACGGGGGGACACCGGGGAGCTGTTTTTT
-	TRBD2	TRBV5-4	TRBJ2-2	CATHTSGYTGELFF	TGTGCCACCCATACTAGCGGGTACACCGGGGAGCTGTTTTTT
-	-	TRBV11-3	TRBJ1-4	CASSPRGGDMESEKLFF	TGTGCCAGCAGCCCGCGGGGAGGGGACATGGAAAGTGAAAAACTGTTTTTT
-	TRBD1	TRBV6-1	TRBJ1-5	CASSAGTGYYSNQPQHF	TGTGCCAGCAGTGCCGGGACAGGGTACTATAGCAATCAGCCCCAGCATTTT
-	TRBD1	TRBV5-1	TRBJ2-7	CASSIRDRTYEQYF	TGCGCCAGCAGCATCCGGGACAGAACCTACGAGCAGTACTTC
-	-	TRBV28	TRBJ1-5	CASSLLRGPQHF	TGTGCCAGCAGTTTATTACGGGGGCCCCAGCATTTT
-	TRBD2	TRBV6-1	TRBJ2-7	CASSSLAGEQYEQYF	TGTGCCAGCAGTTCCCTAGCGGGAGAACAATACGAGCAGTACTTC
-	TRBD1	TRBV9	TRBJ2-7	CASSESSHLGTDFYEQYF	TGTGCCAGCAGCGAGAGCTCCCACCTCGGGACAGACTTCTACGAGCAGTACTTC
-	TRBD1	TRBV2	TRBJ1-5	CASSLTGDRDQPQHF	TGTGCCAGCAGTCTCACTGGGGACAGGGATCAGCCCCAGCATTTT
-	TRBD2	TRBV29-1	TRBJ2-7	CSVRLAGEAYEQYF	TGCAGCGTGCGACTAGCGGGAGAAGCCTACGAGCAGTACTTC
-	-	TRBV10-3	TRBJ1-1	CAISERLENEAFF	TGTGCCATCAGTGAGCGTTTAGAAAATGAAGCTTTCTTT
-	TRBD2	TRBV30	TRBJ2-1	CALEEAGVYNEQFF	TGTGCCCTGGAGGAGGCGGGGGTTTACAATGAGCAGTTCTTC
-	-	TRBV5-1	TRBJ2-2	CASSWGDTGELFF	TGCGCCAGCAGCTGGGGGGACACCGGGGAGCTGTTTTTT
-	-	TRBV6-5	TRBJ1-1	CASSYSGHKNTEAFF	TGTGCCAGCAGTTACTCGGGGCACAAGAACACTGAAGCTTTCTTT
-	TRBD1	TRBV7-6	TRBJ2-1	CASKKQGLSEQFF	TGTGCCAGCAAAAAACAGGGGTTGAGTGAGCAGTTCTTC
-	-	TRBV6-1	TRBJ2-5	CASSPSGPGSETQYF	TGTGCCAGCAGTCCCTCCGGGCCAGGGTCAGAGACCCAGTACTTC
-	TRBD1	TRBV2	TRBJ1-5	CATSMGQGREPQHF	TGTGCCACAAGCATGGGACAGGGGAGGGAGCCCCAGCATTTT
-	TRBD1	TRBV5-1	TRBJ1-4	CASSLGTTGGSTNEKLFF	TGCGCCAGCAGCTTGGGGACAACAGGGGGATCGACTAATGAAAAACTGTTTTTT
-	TRBD2	TRBV4-2	TRBJ2-7	CASSSTSGSYEQYF	TGTGCCAGCAGCTCGACTAGCGGGTCTTACGAGCAGTACTTC
-	TRBD2	TRBV4-1	TRBJ2-7	CASSHGLAGVYEQYF	TGCGCCAGCAGCCACGGACTAGCGGGAGTCTACGAGCAGTACTTC
-	TRBD2	TRBV6-1	TRBJ2-7	CASRERGSSYEQYF	TGTGCCAGCAGGGAACGCGGGAGCTCCTACGAGCAGTACTTC
-	-	TRBV28	TRBJ1-2	CASRKLNYGGYTF	TGTGCCAGCAGAAAACTCAATTACGGTGGCTACACCTTC
-	-	TRBV25-1	TRBJ2-2	CASSEYSNTGELFF	TGTGCCAGCAGTGAATACAGTAACACCGGGGAGCTGTTTTTT
-	-	TRBV2	TRBJ2-7	CASSGPMGSSQPEQYF	TGTGCCAGCAGTGGCCCGATGGGCTCATCCCAGCCCGAGCAGTACTTC
-	TRBD1	TRBV12-5	TRBJ2-7	CASGLFWTAGTDLYEQYF	TGTGCTAGTGGTTTGTTCTGGACGGCCGGGACAGACCTCTACGAGCAGTACTTC
-	TRBD1	TRBV5-1	TRBJ2-2	CASSRGQGVAGELFF	TGCGCCAGCAGCCGGGGACAGGGTGTGGCCGGGGAGCTGTTTTTT
once	-	TRBV27	TRBJ2-5	CASSLSSTRETQYF	TGTGCCAGCAGTTTATCGTCGACGAGGGAGACCCAGTACTTC
-	TRBD1	TRBV13	TRBJ2-5	CASSGDRAQETQYF	TGTGCCAGCAGCGGGGACAGAGCCCAGGAGACCCAGTACTTC
-	TRBD2	TRBV30	TRBJ2-7	CAWNEGLNYEQYF	TGTGCCTGGAATGAGGGACTAAATTACGAGCAGTACTTC
-	TRBD2	TRBV12-5	TRBJ2-3	CASEASGTDTQYF	TGTGCTAGTGAGGCTAGCGGAACAGATACGCAGTATTTT
-	TRBD1	TRBV6-5	TRBJ2-7	CASRTGTGSYEQYF	TGTGCCAGCAGGACCGGGACAGGTTCGTACGAGCAGTACTTC
-	-	TRBV28	TRBJ2-3	CASSLRGSTDTQYF	TGTGCCAGCAGTTTGCGGGGTAGCACAGATACGCAGTATTTT
-	-	TRBV19	TRBJ2-1	CASKFGGTYNEQFF	TGTGCCAGTAAGTTTGGGGGGACCTACAATGAGCAGTTCTTC
-	TRBD1	TRBV7-9	TRBJ2-7	CASSLAQGAGSYEQYF	TGTGCCAGCAGCTTAGCTCAGGGGGCAGGCTCCTACGAGCAGTACTTC
-	-	TRBV6-5	TRBJ2-7	CASSYLTSYEQYF	TGTGCCAGCAGTTACTTGACTTCCTACGAGCAGTACTTC
-	TRBD1	TRBV7-6	TRBJ1-6	CASSSTGTGNSPLHF	TGTGCCAGCAGCTCGACCGGGACAGGGAATTCACCCCTCCACTTT
-	-	TRBV28	TRBJ2-3	CASSFGTASTDTQYF	TGTGCCAGCAGTTTCGGGACTGCAAGCACAGATACGCAGTATTTT
-	TRBD1	TRBV5-1	TRBJ2-1	CASSPGTGGNEQFF	TGCGCCAGCAGCCCCGGGACAGGGGGCAATGAGCAGTTCTTC
-	TRBD1	TRBV7-8	TRBJ1-4	CASSPPGRGNEKLFF	TGTGCCAGCAGCCCGCCGGGCAGGGGGAATGAAAAACTGTTTTTT
once	TRBD1	TRBV14	TRBJ2-7	CASSQNQGAYEQYF	TGTGCCAGCAGCCAGAACCAGGGGGCCTACGAGCAGTACTTC
-	TRBD1	TRBV9	TRBJ2-2	CASSARDRGITGELFF	TGTGCCAGCAGCGCCCGGGACAGGGGGATCACCGGGGAGCTGTTTTTT